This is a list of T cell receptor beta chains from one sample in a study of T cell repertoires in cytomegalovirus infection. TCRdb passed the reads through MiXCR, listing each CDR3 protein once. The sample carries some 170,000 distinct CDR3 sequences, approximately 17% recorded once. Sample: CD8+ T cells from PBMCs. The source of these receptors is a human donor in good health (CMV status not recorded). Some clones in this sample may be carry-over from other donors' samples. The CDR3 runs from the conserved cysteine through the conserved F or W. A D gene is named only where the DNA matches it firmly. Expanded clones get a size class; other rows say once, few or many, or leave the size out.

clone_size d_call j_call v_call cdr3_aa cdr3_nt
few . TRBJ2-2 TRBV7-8 CASSPLRGPTGELFF TGTGCCAGCAGCCCCTTGCGGGGGCCCACCGGGGAGCTGTTTTTT
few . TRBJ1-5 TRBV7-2 CASSLDLAGPHSNQPQHF TGTGCCAGCAGCTTAGATTTAGCAGGGCCTCATAGCAATCAGCCCCAGCATTTT
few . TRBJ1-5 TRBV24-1 CATSGRYNQPQHF TGTGCCACCAGTGGGAGGTATAATCAGCCCCAGCATTTT
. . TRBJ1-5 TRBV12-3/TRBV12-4 CASSLVDGSNQPQHF TGTGCCAGCAGTTTAGTAGACGGTAGCAATCAGCCCCAGCATTTT
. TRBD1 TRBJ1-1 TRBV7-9 CAFTPQRQGWPEAFF TGTGCCTTTACCCCCCAGAGACAGGGTTGGCCTGAAGCTTTCTTT
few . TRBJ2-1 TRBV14 CASSQDMRGDEPEEQFF TGTGCCAGCAGCCAAGATATGAGAGGAGATGAACCGGAGGAGCAGTTCTTC
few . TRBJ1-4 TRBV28 CASSQYREVNEKLFF TGTGCCAGCAGTCAATACAGGGAGGTTAATGAAAAACTGTTTTTT
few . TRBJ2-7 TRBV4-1 CASSQGRQGVDEQYF TGCGCCAGCAGCCAAGGCCGGCAGGGTGTCGACGAGCAGTACTTC
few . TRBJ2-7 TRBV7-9 CASSLETDSALEQYF TGTGCCAGCAGCTTAGAGACAGACTCCGCTCTCGAGCAGTACTTC
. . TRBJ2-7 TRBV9 CASSVGDTSYEQYF TGTGCCAGCAGCGTAGGGGACACTTCCTACGAGCAGTACTTC
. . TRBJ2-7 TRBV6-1 CASSRPQNRASSYEQYF TGTGCCAGCAGTCGTCCCCAAAACAGGGCATCCTCCTACGAGCAGTACTTC
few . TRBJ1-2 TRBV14 CASSQRTGAGAGYTF TGTGCCAGCAGCCAACGAACTGGTGCGGGTGCTGGCTACACCTTC
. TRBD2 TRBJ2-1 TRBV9 CASSERGGYNEQFF TGTGCCAGCAGCGAGCGGGGGGGCTACAATGAGCAGTTCTTC
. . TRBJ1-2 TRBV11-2 CASSPPEGSNYGYTF TGTGCCAGCAGCCCCCCGGAGGGCAGTAACTATGGCTACACCTTC
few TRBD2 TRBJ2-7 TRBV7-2 CASSLLRLAGAAYEQYF TGTGCCAGCAGCTTGCTTCGACTAGCGGGGGCAGCCTACGAGCAGTACTTC
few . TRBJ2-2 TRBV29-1 CSVVEGSGELFF TGCAGCGTTGTGGAAGGTTCCGGGGAGCTGTTTTTT
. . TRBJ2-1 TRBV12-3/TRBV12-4 CASSLWGAHNEQFF TGTGCCAGCAGTCTCTGGGGTGCCCACAATGAGCAGTTCTTC
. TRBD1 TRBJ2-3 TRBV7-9 CASSPGQGSSTDTQYF TGTGCCAGCAGCCCAGGACAGGGGTCTAGCACAGATACGCAGTATTTT
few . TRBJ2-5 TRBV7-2 CASSLVLGGTQYF TGTGCCAGCAGCTTAGTCCTCGGGGGGACCCAGTACTTC
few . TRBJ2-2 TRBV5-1 CASSFPEGVVTGELFF TGCGCCAGCAGCTTCCCAGAGGGGGTCGTCACCGGGGAGCTGTTTTTT
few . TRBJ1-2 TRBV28 CASSPIFAVGLYGYTF TGTGCCAGCAGTCCGATCTTTGCAGTGGGCCTATATGGCTACACCTTC
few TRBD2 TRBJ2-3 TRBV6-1 CASGLVQDTQYF TGTGCCAGCGGACTAGTTCAAGATACGCAGTATTTT
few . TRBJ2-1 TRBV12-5 CASGIALNEQFF TGTGCTAGTGGTATCGCCCTCAATGAGCAGTTCTTC
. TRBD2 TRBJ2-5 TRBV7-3 CASSNSGGQETQYF TGTGCCAGCAGCAATAGCGGGGGGCAAGAGACCCAGTACTTC
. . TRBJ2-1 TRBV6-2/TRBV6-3 CASIGPVGEQFF TGTGCCAGCATCGGTCCGGTTGGGGAGCAGTTCTTC
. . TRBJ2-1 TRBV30 CAWSRTVNEQFF TGTGCCTGGAGCCGTACAGTAAATGAGCAGTTCTTC
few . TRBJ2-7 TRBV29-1 CSASTGPSYEQYF TGCAGCGCCTCAACAGGGCCCTCCTACGAGCAGTACTTC
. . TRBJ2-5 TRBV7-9 CASSAPGPNQETQYF TGTGCCAGCAGCGCGCCGGGACCGAATCAAGAGACCCAGTACTTC
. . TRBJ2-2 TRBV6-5 CASSYQGGLTGELFF TGTGCCAGCAGTTACCAAGGGGGGCTAACCGGGGAGCTGTTTTTT
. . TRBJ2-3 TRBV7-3 CASSWTGARTDTQYF TGTGCCAGCAGCTGGACGGGGGCCCGCACAGATACGCAGTATTTT
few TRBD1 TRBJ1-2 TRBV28 CASSPTGDSYGYTF TGTGCCAGCAGTCCAACAGGGGACAGCTATGGCTACACCTTC
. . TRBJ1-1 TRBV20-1 CSARWGEVNTEAFF TGCAGTGCTAGATGGGGGGAGGTTAACACTGAAGCTTTCTTT
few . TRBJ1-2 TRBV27 CASSLAQGYGYTF TGTGCCAGCAGTTTAGCACAGGGATATGGCTACACCTTC
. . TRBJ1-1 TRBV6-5 CASSHLPDRNTEAFF TGTGCCAGCAGCCACCTCCCGGACAGGAACACTGAAGCTTTCTTT